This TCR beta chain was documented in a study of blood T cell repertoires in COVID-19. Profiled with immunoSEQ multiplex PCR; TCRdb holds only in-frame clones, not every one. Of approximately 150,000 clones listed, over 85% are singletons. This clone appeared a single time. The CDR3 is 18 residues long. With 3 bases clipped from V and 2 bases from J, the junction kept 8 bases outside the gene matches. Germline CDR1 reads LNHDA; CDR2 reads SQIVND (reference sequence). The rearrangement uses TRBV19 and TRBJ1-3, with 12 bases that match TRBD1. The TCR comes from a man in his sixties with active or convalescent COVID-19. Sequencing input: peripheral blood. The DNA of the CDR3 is TGTGCCAGTAGTATTGGAGCGGGACAGGGGGCAGCTGGAAACACCATATATTTT. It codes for CASSIGAGQGAAGNTIYF.